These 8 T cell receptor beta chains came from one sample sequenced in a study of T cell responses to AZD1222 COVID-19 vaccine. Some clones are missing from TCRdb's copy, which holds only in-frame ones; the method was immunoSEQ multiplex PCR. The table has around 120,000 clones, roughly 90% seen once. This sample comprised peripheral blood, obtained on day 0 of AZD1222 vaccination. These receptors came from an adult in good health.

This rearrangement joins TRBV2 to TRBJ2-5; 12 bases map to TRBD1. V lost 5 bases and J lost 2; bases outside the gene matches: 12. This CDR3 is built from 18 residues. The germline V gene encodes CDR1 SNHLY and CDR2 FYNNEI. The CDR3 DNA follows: TGTGCCAGCAGTCCGGGGACAGGGGGCCGTCTAAGTCAAGAGACCCAGTACTTC. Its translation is CASSPGTGGRLSQETQYF.

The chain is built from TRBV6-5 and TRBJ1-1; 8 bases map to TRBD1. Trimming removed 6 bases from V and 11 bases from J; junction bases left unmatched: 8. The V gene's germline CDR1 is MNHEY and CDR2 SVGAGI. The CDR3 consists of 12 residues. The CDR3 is CASSPDRGTAFF. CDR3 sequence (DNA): TGTGCCAGCAGCCCCGACAGGGGTACGGCTTTCTTT.

The CDR3 reads CASSELGQGGGYTF. CDR3 nucleotides: TGTGCCAGCAGTGAATTGGGACAGGGAGGCGGCTACACCTTC. J is TRBJ1-2 and V is TRBV2; 9 bases agree with TRBD1. Trimming at V came to 2 bases and at J to 8 bases, leaving 6 bases not matched to a gene. CDR1 is SNHLY, CDR2 FYNNEI, per germline. There are 14 residues in the CDR3.

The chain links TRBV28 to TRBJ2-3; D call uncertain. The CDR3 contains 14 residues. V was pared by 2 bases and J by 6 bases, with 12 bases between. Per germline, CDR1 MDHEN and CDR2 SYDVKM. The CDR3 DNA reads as TGTGCCAGCAGTTTAGGTGGCCCCTGGGATACGCAGTATTTT. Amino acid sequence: CASSLGGPWDTQYF.

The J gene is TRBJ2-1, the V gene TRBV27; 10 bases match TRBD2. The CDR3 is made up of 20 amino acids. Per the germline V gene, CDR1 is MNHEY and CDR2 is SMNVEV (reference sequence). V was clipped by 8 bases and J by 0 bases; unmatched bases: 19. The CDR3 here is CASCETGRFLAGASYNEQFF. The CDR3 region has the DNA TGTGCCAGCTGTGAGACAGGGAGGTTTCTAGCGGGAGCCTCCTACAATGAGCAGTTCTTC.

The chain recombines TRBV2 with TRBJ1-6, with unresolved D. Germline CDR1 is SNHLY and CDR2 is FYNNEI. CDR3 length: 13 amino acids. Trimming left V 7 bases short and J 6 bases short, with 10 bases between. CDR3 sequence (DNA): TGTGCCAGCACCCTCTGGGGTAATTCACCCCTCCACTTT. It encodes CASTLWGNSPLHF.

The DNA for the CDR3 is TGTGCCAGCAGTTACCTAACAGGGGAAACCGGGGAGCTGTTTTTT. Translated: CASSYLTGETGELFF. This chain connects TRBV6-6 to TRBJ2-2, with 7 bases fitting TRBD1. The length of the CDR3 is 15 residues. V shed 2 bases, J shed 5 bases, and the junction held 5 bases outside the gene matches. Germline assignment: CDR1 MNHNY and CDR2 SVGAGI (reference sequence).

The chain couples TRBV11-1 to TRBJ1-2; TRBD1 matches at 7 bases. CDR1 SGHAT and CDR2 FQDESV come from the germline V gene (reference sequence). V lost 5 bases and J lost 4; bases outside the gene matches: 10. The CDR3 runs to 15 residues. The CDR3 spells CASSILGQPSYGYTF. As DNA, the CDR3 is TGTGCCAGCAGCATACTGGGACAGCCTAGCTATGGCTACACCTTC.